This TCR beta chain stems from a study of Ad26.COV2.S vaccination and SARS-CoV-2 variants. Study overall: Intramuscularly, Ad26.COV2.S was given either once or twice, 56 days apart. The study, taken as a whole, reports: Spike-specific responses of CD8+ and CD4+ T cells were reported to display substantial breadth after vaccination.

Here immunoSEQ multiplex PCR was the method, and the copy in TCRdb shows in-frame clones only, minus some. Of approximately 300,000 clones listed, just over 85% are singletons. Noted treatment: around 19 received Ad26.COV2.S at low or high dose, single or two shots; several received placebo; per-sample allocation not given. Specimen acquisition occurred on day 63 following the initial vaccine or placebo injection. Looked up from germline, CDR1 is SGHDT and CDR2 is YYEEEE. J was trimmed by 3 bases and V by 0 bases; bases with no gene match: 11. The CDR3 runs to 19 residues. Comment on this clone: Its cognate antigen is unknown.

V and J are TRBV5-6 and TRBJ1-4; the match to TRBD1 covers 10 bases. This receptor was taken from a person between 18 and 59 years old who received the Ad26.COV2.S COVID-19 vaccine or a placebo. Sequenced here: peripheral blood, sampled in a trial of Ad26.COV2.S vaccine versus placebo. The CDR3 region is CASSLAGGTGVIANEKLFF. Here the CDR3 DNA reads TGTGCCAGCAGCTTGGCCGGAGGGACAGGGGTGATTGCTAATGAAAAACTGTTTTTT.